This T cell receptor beta chain was documented in a study of identifying expanded T cells in peripheral blood. General study results and limits: Two-week clone count variance significantly increased as total template count grew.

Healthy donors had no documented immune events, such as infections, while sampled. Assay: immunoSEQ multiplex PCR; the TCRdb copy retains only in-frame clones and omits some. Of 70,000 to 95,000 clones in the sample, 88% are singletons; the top ten hold 3% to 5%. Trimming shortened V by 8 bases and J by 1 base, and 12 bases separated the two germline ends. Germline CDR1 reads SGHRS; CDR2 reads YFSETQ. This CDR3 is 13 amino acids long. About this clone: Its specificity is not known.

The sample taken for sequencing was blood. The chain is built from TRBV5-1 and TRBJ1-1; possibly TRBD1 for D (5 bases). This clonotype originated in a person between 18 and 69 years old in good health. CDR3 nucleotides: TGCGCCAGTGGGACTTTTTCGAACACTGAAGCTTTCTTT. Its translation is CASGTFSNTEAFF. Looking up the rest from reference TRBV5-1 and TRBJ1-1 gives the full variable domain: KAGVTQTPRYLIKTRGQQVTLSCSPISGHRSVSWYQQTPGQGLQFLFEYFSETQRNKGNFPGRFSGRQFSNSRSEMNVSTLELGDSALYLCASGTFSNTEAFFGQGTRLTVV.